The 17 T cell receptor beta chains below come from one sample, sequenced in a study of T cell responses to AZD1222 COVID-19 vaccine. TCRdb's copy holds only in-frame clones and misses some; the assay was immunoSEQ multiplex PCR. Here the sample spans around 100,000 clones, 87% being singletons. Specimen: peripheral blood, collected 28 days after the second AZD1222 dose. The receptors were gathered from an adult who received the AZD1222 COVID-19 vaccine.

V gene TRBV9 combines with J gene TRBJ2-3; 7 bases match TRBD2. This CDR3 has 16 amino acids. Germline values: CDR1 SGDLS, CDR2 YYNGEE. The V segment lost 0 bases and the J segment 0 bases; nucleotides outside the gene matches: 4. CDR3 in amino acids: CASSVDSSGSTDTQYF. DNA for the CDR3: TGTGCCAGCAGCGTAGACAGTAGCGGGAGCACAGATACGCAGTATTTT.

This rearrangement joins TRBV9 to TRBJ2-7; 7 bases align to TRBD1. Per the germline V gene, CDR1 is SGDLS and CDR2 is YYNGEE. The CDR3 contains 14 residues. V was pared by 3 bases and J by 5 bases, with 8 bases of the junction left unmatched. CDR3 bases: TGTGCCAGCAGCGAGGGACAGCGATCCCACGAGCAGTACTTC. The encoded protein is CASSEGQRSHEQYF.

CDR3 loop: CASSYDQGPATNEKLFF. CDR3 coding DNA: TGTGCCAGCAGTTACGACCAGGGACCCGCAACTAATGAAAAACTGTTTTTT. The V gene is TRBV6-2 or TRBV6-3, the J gene TRBJ1-4; tentatively, D is TRBD1 (5 bases). The CDR3 extends over 17 amino acids. The V gene's germline CDR1 is MNHEY and CDR2 SVGEGT. V dropped 2 bases and J dropped 0 bases, with 13 bases sitting between them.

The V call is TRBV2, the J call TRBJ1-5, with D unresolved. The germline V and J ends were trimmed by 3 bases and 2 bases, with 11 bases remaining between them. Germline CDR1 and CDR2: SNHLY and FYNNEI. This CDR3 comprises 15 residues. CDR3 DNA sequence: TGTGCCAGCAGTGAGACGGGCGTGGGCAATCAGCCCCAGCATTTT. Its protein is CASSETGVGNQPQHF. The full variable domain, in which reference TRBV2 and TRBJ1-5 provide the parts outside the CDR3, is EPEVTQTPSHQVTQMGQEVILRCVPISNHLYFYWYRQILGQKVEFLVSFYNNEISEKSEIFDDQFSVERPDGSNFTLKIRSTKLEDSAMYFCASSETGVGNQPQHFGDGTRLSIL.

The chain uses TRBV7-3 and TRBJ1-1; D gene unclear. This CDR3 has 13 residues. CDR1 SGHTA and CDR2 FQGTGA come from the germline V gene. Trimming removed 4 bases at V and 0 bases at J, with 6 bases between. The CDR3 reads CASSSELNTEAFF. CDR3 bases: TGTGCCAGCAGCTCTGAATTGAACACTGAAGCTTTCTTT. Combining the CDR3 with reference TRBV7-3 and TRBJ1-1 gives the whole variable domain GAGVSQTPSNKVTEKGKYVELRCDPISGHTALYWYRQSLGQGPEFLIYFQGTGAADDSGLPNDRFFAVRPEGSVSTLKIQRTERGDSAVYLCASSSELNTEAFFGQGTRLTVV.

CDR3 DNA sequence: TGTGCCAGCAGTTCAGTTTCGGGCACCTCTGGAAACACCATATATTTT. Encoded protein: CASSSVSGTSGNTIYF. This rearrangement joins TRBV28 to TRBJ1-3; D call uncertain. V lost 4 bases to trimming and J lost 0 bases, with 13 bases between them. The CDR3 length is 16 residues. The germline CDR1 and CDR2 sequences are MDHEN and SYDVKM.

The J gene is TRBJ1-1, the V gene TRBV19; a weak D match, TRBD1 (5 bases). In germline, CDR1 is LNHDA, CDR2 SQIVND (reference sequence). The V end lost 6 bases, the J end lost 6 bases, and 23 bases lay between the germline ends. The CDR3 has 16 amino acids. The CDR3 region has the DNA TGTGCCAGTAGCCTGGGGCAGGGAAAATCGAGGGCTGAAGCTTTCTTT. It translates to CASSLGQGKSRAEAFF.

V gene TRBV6-1 combines with J gene TRBJ2-1; 15 bases match TRBD2. V dropped 2 bases and J dropped 0; count of bases not matched to a gene: 8. Germline-derived CDR1 and CDR2 are MNHNS and SASEGT. This CDR3 contains 20 residues. The CDR3 DNA is TGTGCCAGCAGTGAAACGGGACTAGCGGGAGGTTTTAGCTCCTACAATGAGCAGTTCTTC. Translation gives CASSETGLAGGFSSYNEQFF.

V usage is TRBV27 and J usage is TRBJ2-4; tentative D call: TRBD1 (6 bases). Germline lookup yields CDR1 MNHEY and CDR2 SMNVEV (reference sequence). The V end lost 3 bases, the J end lost 9 bases, and 12 bases lay between the germline ends. The CDR3 has 13 residues. The CDR3: CASSFTGFGIQYF. CDR3 nucleotides: TGTGCCAGCAGTTTTACAGGGTTCGGCATTCAGTACTTC.

J is TRBJ2-5 and V is TRBV20-1; 7 nucleotides match TRBD1. The J segment lost 4 bases and the V segment lost 6 bases, leaving 2 bases of the junction unmatched. This CDR3 has 11 residues. Germline CDR1 DFQATT, CDR2 SNEGSKA (reference sequence). The CDR3 DNA reads TGCAGTGCAAGACAGGGAGAGACCCAGTACTTC. Its protein is CSARQGETQYF.

CDR3 sequence (DNA): TGTGCCAGCAGCTCAGGGTATGGCCAGCCCCAGCATTTT. This codes for CASSSGYGQPQHF. This rearrangement joins TRBV7-3 to TRBJ1-5, with D maybe TRBD1 (5 bases). The CDR3 sequence is 13 residues long. V was shortened by 4 bases and J by 7 bases, with 11 bases between the two germline ends. Germline loops: CDR1 SGHTA, CDR2 FQGTGA.

The chain employs TRBV30 and TRBJ2-7; D ambiguous. V was pared by 2 bases and J by 12 bases, with 17 bases between. This CDR3 region has 12 residues. CDR1 and CDR2 from the germline V gene are GTSNPN and SVGIG (reference sequence). The CDR3 nucleotides are TGTGCCTGGAGTCGGGTTGGAACTACCGCGTACTTC. This sequence encodes CAWSRVGTTAYF. Full variable domain (rest looked up from reference TRBV30 and TRBJ2-7): SQTIHQWPATLVQPVGSPLSLECTVEGTSNPNLYWYRQAAGRGLQLLFYSVGIGQISSEVPQNLSASRPQDRQFILSSKKLLLSDSGFYLCAWSRVGTTAYFGPGTRLTVT.

The chain uses TRBV27 and TRBJ2-7, with D maybe TRBD2 (5 bases). The CDR3 covers 14 residues. In germline, CDR1 is MNHEY, CDR2 SMNVEV (reference sequence). V lost 0 bases and J lost 4, with 10 bases in between. CDR3 amino acids: CASSLSLASYEQYF. As DNA, the CDR3 is TGTGCCAGCAGTTTATCATTAGCGAGTTACGAGCAGTACTTC.

J is TRBJ1-4 and V is TRBV5-1, with unresolved D. The CDR3 is 15 amino acids. The V end lost 4 bases, the J end lost 4 bases, and 14 bases lay between the germline ends. The germline V gene encodes CDR1 SGHRS and CDR2 YFSETQ. CDR3 DNA: TGCGCCAGCAGCATGGTTTCCGGGAGTAATGAAAAACTGTTTTTT. Encoded protein: CASSMVSGSNEKLFF.

The rearrangement links TRBV5-4 to TRBJ2-7; D gene ambiguous. CDR1 and CDR2 from the germline V gene are SGHNT and YYREEE (reference sequence). Trimming shortened V by 0 bases and J by 2 bases, and 12 bases separated the two germline ends. There are 15 residues in the CDR3. The CDR3 sequence: CASSLEGSVTYEQYF. In nucleotides, the CDR3 is TGTGCCAGCAGCTTGGAAGGGTCTGTTACCTACGAGCAGTACTTC.

This clone was seen once. This sequence joins TRBV7-3 and TRBJ1-1; possibly TRBD1 for D (6 bases). The CDR3 has 15 residues. Germline V lookup: CDR1 SGHTA, CDR2 FQGTGA. Trimming took 1 base from V and 1 from J, leaving 10 bases between them. For the CDR3, the DNA is TGTGCCAGCAGCTTAAGAGGGGGACAGAACACTGAAGCTTTCTTT. Its translation is CASSLRGGQNTEAFF.

The chain carries TRBV3-1 (or the pseudogene TRBV3-2) and TRBJ1-1; possible D gene TRBD1, 6 bases. Trimming removed 3 bases from V and 11 bases from J, with 16 bases in between. The germline V gene has CDR1 LGHDT and CDR2 YNNKEL (reference sequence). The CDR3 has 13 amino acids. In DNA form, the CDR3 reads TGTGCCAGCAGCCACCTCAACAGGGTCAGTGCTTTCTTT. Encoded protein: CASSHLNRVSAFF.